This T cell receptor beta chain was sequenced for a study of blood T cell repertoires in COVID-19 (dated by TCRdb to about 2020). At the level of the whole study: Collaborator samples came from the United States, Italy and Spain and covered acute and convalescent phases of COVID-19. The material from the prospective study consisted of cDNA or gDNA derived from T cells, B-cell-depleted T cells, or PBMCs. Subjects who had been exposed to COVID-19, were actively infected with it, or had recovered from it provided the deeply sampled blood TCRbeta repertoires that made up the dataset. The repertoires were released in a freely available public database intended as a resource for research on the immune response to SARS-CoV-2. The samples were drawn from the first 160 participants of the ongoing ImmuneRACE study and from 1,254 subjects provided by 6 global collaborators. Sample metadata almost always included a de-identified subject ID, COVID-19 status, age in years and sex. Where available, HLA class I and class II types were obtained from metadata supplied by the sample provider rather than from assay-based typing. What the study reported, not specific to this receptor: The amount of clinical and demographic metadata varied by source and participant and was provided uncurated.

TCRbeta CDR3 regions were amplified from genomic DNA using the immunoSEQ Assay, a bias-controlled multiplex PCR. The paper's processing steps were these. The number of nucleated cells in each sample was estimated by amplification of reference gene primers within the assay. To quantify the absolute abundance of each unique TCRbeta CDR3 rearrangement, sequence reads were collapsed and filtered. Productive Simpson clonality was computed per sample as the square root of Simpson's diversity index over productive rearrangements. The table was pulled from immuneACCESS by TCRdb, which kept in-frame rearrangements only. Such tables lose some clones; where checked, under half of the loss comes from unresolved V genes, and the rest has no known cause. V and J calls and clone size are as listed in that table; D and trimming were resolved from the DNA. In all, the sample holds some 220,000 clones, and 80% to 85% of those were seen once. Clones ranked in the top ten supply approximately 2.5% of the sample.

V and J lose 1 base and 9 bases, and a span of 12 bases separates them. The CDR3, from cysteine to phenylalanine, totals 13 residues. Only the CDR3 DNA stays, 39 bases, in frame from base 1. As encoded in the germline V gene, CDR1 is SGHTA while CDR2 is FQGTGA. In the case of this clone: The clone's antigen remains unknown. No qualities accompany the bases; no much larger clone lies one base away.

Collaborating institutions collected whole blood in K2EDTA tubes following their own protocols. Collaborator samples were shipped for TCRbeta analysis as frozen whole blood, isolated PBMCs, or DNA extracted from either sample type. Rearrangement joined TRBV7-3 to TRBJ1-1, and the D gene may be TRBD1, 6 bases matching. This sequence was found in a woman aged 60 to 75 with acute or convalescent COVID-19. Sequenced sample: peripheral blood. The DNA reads TGTGCCAGCAGCTTAAAAGCCCAGGGGAAAGCTTTCTTT. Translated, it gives CASSLKAQGKAFF. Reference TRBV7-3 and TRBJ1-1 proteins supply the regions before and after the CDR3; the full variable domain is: GAGVSQTPSNKVTEKGKYVELRCDPISGHTALYWYRQSLGQGPEFLIYFQGTGAADDSGLPNDRFFAVRPEGSVSTLKIQRTERGDSAVYLCASSLKAQGKAFFGQGTRLTVV.